This T cell receptor beta chain was documented in a study of PD-1 blockade in classical Hodgkin lymphoma. For the study at large: With a 2-week interval, patients received intravenous nivolumab at 3 mg/kg.

Notes on this clone: The identical CDR3 is also encoded by other nucleotide sequences in the sample.

The assay was immunoSEQ multiplex PCR, and TCRdb's table has in-frame clones only and misses some. This table holds 40,000 to 65,000 clones, roughly 86% found once. CDR1 is SGHTA, CDR2 FQGNSA, per germline. CDR3 length equals 16 residues. After removal of 2 bases from V and 4 bases from J, the junction contained 5 bases not matched to a gene. Time point reported: cycle 4 day 1 (C4D1), after 6 weeks of nivolumab. Relapses following autologous stem cell transplantation were seen in all patients, with brentuximab vedotin exposure varying. This clonotype originated in a human donor with classical Hodgkin lymphoma. This specimen was peripheral blood mononuclear cells (PBMCs), taken before the fourth cycle of nivolumab. The chain combines TRBV7-2 with TRBJ2-3, with 11 positions matching TRBD2. The CDR3, as DNA: TGTGCCAGCAGCTTACGACTAGCGGGGCTACCAGATACGCAGTATTTT. It encodes CASSLRLAGLPDTQYF.